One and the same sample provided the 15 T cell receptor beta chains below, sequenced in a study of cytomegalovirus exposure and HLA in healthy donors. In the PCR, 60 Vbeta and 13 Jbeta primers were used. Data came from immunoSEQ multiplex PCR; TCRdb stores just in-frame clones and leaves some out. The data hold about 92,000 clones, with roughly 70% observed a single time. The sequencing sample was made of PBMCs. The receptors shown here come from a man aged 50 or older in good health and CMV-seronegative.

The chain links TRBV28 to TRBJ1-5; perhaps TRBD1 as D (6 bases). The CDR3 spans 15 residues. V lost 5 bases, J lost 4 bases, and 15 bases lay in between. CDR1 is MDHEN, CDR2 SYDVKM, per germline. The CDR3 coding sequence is TGTGCCAGCAGTCCCTTGGACAGAGCTAATCAGCCCCAGCATTTT. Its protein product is CASSPLDRANQPQHF.

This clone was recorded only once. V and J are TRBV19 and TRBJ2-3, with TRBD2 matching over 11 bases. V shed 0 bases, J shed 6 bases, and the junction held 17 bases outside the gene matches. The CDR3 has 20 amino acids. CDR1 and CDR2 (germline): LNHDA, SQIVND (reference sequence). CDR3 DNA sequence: TGTGCCAGTAGTATAGACTTGCCTAGCGGGGGGTTAATGTATAGGGATACGCAGTATTTT. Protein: CASSIDLPSGGLMYRDTQYF.

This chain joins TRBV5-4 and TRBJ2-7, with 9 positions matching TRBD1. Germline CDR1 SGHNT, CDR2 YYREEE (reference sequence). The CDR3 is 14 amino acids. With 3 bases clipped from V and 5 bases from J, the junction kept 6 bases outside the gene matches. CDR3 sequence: CASSSPDRGNEQYF. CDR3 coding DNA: TGTGCCAGCAGCTCGCCGGACAGGGGCAACGAGCAGTACTTC. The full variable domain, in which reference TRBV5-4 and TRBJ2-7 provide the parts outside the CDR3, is ETGVTQSPTHLIKTRGQQVTLRCSSQSGHNTVSWYQQALGQGPQFIFQYYREEENGRGNFPPRFSGLQFPNYSSELNVNALELDDSALYLCASSSPDRGNEQYFGPGTRLTVT.

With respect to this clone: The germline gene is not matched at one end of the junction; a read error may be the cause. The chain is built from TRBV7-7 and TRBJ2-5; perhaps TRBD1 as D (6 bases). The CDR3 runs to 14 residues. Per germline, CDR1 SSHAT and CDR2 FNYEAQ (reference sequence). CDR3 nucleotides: TGTGCTAGCAGTCCTGGACAGTCAGTCGGGACCCAGTACTTC. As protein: CASSPGQSVGTQYF.

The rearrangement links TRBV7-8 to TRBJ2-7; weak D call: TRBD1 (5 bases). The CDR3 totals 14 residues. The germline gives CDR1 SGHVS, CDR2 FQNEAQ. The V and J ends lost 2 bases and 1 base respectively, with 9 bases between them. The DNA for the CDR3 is TGTGCCAGCAGCTTAATAGGGGTTTCCTACGAGCAGTACTTC. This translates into CASSLIGVSYEQYF.

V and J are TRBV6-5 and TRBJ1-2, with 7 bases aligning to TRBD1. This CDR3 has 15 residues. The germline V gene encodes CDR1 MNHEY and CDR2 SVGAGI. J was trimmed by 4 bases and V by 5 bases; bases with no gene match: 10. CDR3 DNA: TGTGCCAGCAGTCGGCAGGGGGTAGGTTCCTATGGCTACACCTTC. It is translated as CASSRQGVGSYGYTF.

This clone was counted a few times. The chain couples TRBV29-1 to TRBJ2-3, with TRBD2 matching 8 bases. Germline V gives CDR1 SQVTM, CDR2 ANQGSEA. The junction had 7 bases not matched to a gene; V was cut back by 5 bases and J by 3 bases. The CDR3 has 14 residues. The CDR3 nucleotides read TGCAGCGTTAAATTAGCGGGACGGACAGATACGCAGTATTTT. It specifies CSVKLAGRTDTQYF.

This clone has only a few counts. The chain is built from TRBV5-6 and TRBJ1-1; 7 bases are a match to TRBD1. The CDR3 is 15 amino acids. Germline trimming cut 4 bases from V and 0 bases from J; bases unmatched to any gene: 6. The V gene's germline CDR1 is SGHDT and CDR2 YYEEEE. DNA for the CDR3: TGTGCCAGCAGCCCAGAGACAGGGATGAACACTGAAGCTTTCTTT. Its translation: CASSPETGMNTEAFF.

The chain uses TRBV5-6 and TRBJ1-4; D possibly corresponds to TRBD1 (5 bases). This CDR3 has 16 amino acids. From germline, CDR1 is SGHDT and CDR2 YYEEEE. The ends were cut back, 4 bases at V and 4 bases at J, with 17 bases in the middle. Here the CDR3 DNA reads TGTGCCAGCAGCGCTATTAATGCAGGGCATAATGAAAAACTGTTTTTT. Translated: CASSAINAGHNEKLFF.

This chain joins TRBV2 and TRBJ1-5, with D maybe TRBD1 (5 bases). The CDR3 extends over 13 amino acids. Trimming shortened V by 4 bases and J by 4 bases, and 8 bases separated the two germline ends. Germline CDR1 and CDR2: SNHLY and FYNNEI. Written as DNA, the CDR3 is TGTGCCAGCAGTGTGGGGCAAAATCAGCCCCAGCATTTT. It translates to CASSVGQNQPQHF.

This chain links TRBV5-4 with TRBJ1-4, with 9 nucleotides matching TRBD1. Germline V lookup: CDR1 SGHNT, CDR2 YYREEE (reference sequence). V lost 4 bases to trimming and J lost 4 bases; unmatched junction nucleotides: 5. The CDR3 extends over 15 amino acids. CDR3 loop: CASSPGQGLNEKLFF. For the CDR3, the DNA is TGTGCCAGCAGCCCGGGACAGGGCCTTAATGAAAAACTGTTTTTT.

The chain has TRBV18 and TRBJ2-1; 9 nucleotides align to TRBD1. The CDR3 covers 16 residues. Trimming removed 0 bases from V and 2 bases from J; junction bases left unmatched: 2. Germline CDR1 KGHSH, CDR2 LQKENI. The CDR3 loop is CASSPPRTGAYNEQFF. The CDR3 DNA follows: TGTGCCAGCTCACCACCCCGGACAGGGGCCTACAATGAGCAGTTCTTC.

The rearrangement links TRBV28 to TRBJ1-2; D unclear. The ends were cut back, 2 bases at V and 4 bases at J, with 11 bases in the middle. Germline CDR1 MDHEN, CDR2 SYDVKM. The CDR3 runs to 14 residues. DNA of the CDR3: TGTGCCAGCAGTTTACTGGTAGATGGCTATGGCTACACCTTC. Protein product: CASSLLVDGYGYTF.

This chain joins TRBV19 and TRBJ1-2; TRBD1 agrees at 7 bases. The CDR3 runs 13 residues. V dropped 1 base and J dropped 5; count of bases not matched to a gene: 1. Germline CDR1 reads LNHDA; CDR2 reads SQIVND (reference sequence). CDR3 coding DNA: TGTGCCAGTAGTATAGTGACAGGGTATGGCTACACCTTC. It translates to CASSIVTGYGYTF.

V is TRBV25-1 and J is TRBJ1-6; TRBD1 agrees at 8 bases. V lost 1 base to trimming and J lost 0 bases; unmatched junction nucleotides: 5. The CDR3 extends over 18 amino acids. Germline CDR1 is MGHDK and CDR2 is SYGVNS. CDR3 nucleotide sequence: TGTGCCAGCAGTGAATGGTACACAGGGGGCTCCTATAATTCACCCCTCCACTTT. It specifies CASSEWYTGGSYNSPLHF.